Given below is one T cell receptor (beta chain) in context. It lacks a known antigen. No quality values exist for individual bases; no much larger clone is one base distant. This sample was taken from a study of blood T cell repertoires in COVID-19 (dated by TCRdb to the early 2020s). General notes on the study: Collaborator samples came from the United States, Italy and Spain and covered acute and convalescent phases of COVID-19. A de-identified subject ID, COVID-19 status, age in years and sex were almost always included in the sample metadata. The dataset comprised deeply sampled blood TCRbeta repertoires from subjects exposed to, actively infected with, or recovered from COVID-19. The repertoires were made available in a free public database intended to serve as a resource for research on the immune response to SARS-CoV-2. The prospective study material was composed of cDNA or gDNA derived from T cells, B-cell-depleted T cells, or PBMCs. Where available, HLA class I and class II types were obtained from metadata supplied by the sample provider rather than from assay-based typing. Samples were obtained from the ongoing ImmuneRACE study (first 160 participants) and from about 1,300 subjects provided by 6 global collaborators.

The germline V and J ends show losses of 3 bases and 6 bases respectively, and no gene match explains 3 bases of the junction. Reading the germline V gene gives CDR1 KGHSH and CDR2 LQKENI. The cysteine opens and the phenylalanine closes a CDR3 of 13 amino acids. Only the CDR3 DNA is retained, 39 bases long and in frame from the first base. TCRbeta CDR3 regions were amplified from genomic DNA by means of the immunoSEQ Assay, a bias-controlled multiplex PCR. The published analysis was carried out like this. The number of nucleated cells in each sample was estimated by amplification of reference gene primers within the assay. Sequence reads were collapsed and filtered to measure the absolute abundance of every unique TCRbeta CDR3 rearrangement. Productive Simpson clonality was computed per sample as the square root of Simpson's diversity index over productive rearrangements. TCRdb provides this immuneACCESS table in a form limited to in-frame rearrangements. Some clones are lacking; in checked studies, under half of them reflect an unresolved V gene, and why the rest are absent is not known. The V and J calls and clone size were taken over from that table, and D and trimming were inferred from the DNA. For this sample there are tens of thousands of clones; roughly 90% appear just once. About 14% of the sample comes from the top ten.

Collaborating institutions collected whole blood in K2EDTA tubes following their own protocols. For TCRbeta analysis, collaborator samples were shipped as frozen whole blood, as isolated PBMCs, or as DNA extracted from either sample type. The full study reports these points: Clinical and demographic metadata were provided uncurated, with the amount varying by source and participant.

The rearranged chain carries TRBV18 and TRBJ1-1, and TRBD1 matches 8 of the central bases. This TCR was sampled from a man aged 70-80 years with active or convalescent COVID-19. Sequencing was carried out using peripheral blood. At the DNA level, the sequence is TGTGCCAGCTCACCGGGACAGGCCCCTGAAGCTTTCTTT. This codes for CASSPGQAPEAFF.